The 8 T cell receptor beta chains below were found in one sample sequenced in a study of shared clonotypes between healthy human individuals. Using immunoSEQ multiplex PCR, the repertoire was profiled, and TCRdb retains in-frame clones only, with some absent. The sample has 1.4 million or so clones, roughly 98.5% seen once. Sample: naive CD4+ T cells sorted from blood. The sample's subset: CD45RA+ positively selected. The receptors were gathered from a man younger than 45 in good health.

The V call is TRBV5-1, the J call TRBJ1-5, with D maybe TRBD1 (5 bases). Germline V gene sequence: CDR1 SGHRS, CDR2 YFSETQ. V lost 0 bases and J lost 4, with 14 bases in between. The CDR3 is made up of 16 amino acids. CDR3 DNA sequence: TGCGCCAGCAGCTTGGATGTAGGGGACGGGAATCAGCCCCAGCATTTT. Its translation is CASSLDVGDGNQPQHF.

This sequence joins TRBV18 and TRBJ2-7; TRBD1 is a possible D gene (7 bases). V was shortened by 4 bases and J by 2 bases, with 18 bases between the two germline ends. The CDR3 consists of 16 residues. The germline V gene has CDR1 KGHSH and CDR2 LQKENI. The CDR3 reads CASSLHAGQLAYEQYF. As DNA, the CDR3 is TGTGCCAGCTCACTACATGCGGGACAGTTAGCCTACGAGCAGTACTTC. Variable domain in full (rest from reference TRBV18 and TRBJ2-7): NAGVMQNPRHLVRRRGQEARLRCSPMKGHSHVYWYRQLPEEGLKFMVYLQKENIIDESGMPKERFSAEFPKEGPSILRIQQVVRGDSAAYFCASSLHAGQLAYEQYFGPGTRLTVT.

The chain has TRBV12-5 and TRBJ2-1; tentative D call: TRBD2 (5 bases). This CDR3 is 16 amino acids long. The V end lost 0 bases, the J end lost 2 bases, and 11 bases lay between the germline ends. The V gene's germline CDR1 is LGHNT and CDR2 FRNRAP. CDR3 DNA sequence: TGTGCTAGTGGTTTGGTACTAGGACGGGCCTACAATGAGCAGTTCTTC. Its protein is CASGLVLGRAYNEQFF. Combining the CDR3 with reference TRBV12-5 and TRBJ2-1 gives the whole variable domain DARVTQTPRHKVTEMGQEVTMRCQPILGHNTVFWYRQTMMQGLELLAYFRNRAPLDDSGMPKDRFSAEMPDATLATLKIQPSEPRDSAVYFCASGLVLGRAYNEQFFGPGTRLTVL.

This clone came up once. V usage is TRBV2 and J usage is TRBJ2-7; 9 bases map to TRBD1. From germline, CDR1 is SNHLY and CDR2 FYNNEI. After removal of 1 base from V and 7 bases from J, the junction contained 2 bases not matched to a gene. The CDR3 has 13 residues. The CDR3 reads CASSEDRGREQYF. CDR3 DNA: TGTGCCAGCAGTGAAGACAGGGGGCGGGAGCAGTACTTC.

This chain uses TRBV9 with TRBJ2-5; possibly TRBD1 for D (5 bases). There are 13 residues in the CDR3. Germline values: CDR1 SGDLS, CDR2 YYNGEE. V shed 4 bases and J shed 1 base, with 8 bases lying between them. CDR3 DNA sequence: TGTGCCAGCAGCCTTGACAGCCAAGAGACCCAGTACTTC. This encodes CASSLDSQETQYF.

This chain uses TRBV19 with TRBJ1-2; 7 bases align to TRBD1. The V gene end was trimmed by 7 bases and the J gene end by 4 bases; junction bases not matched to a gene: 9. This CDR3 has 14 amino acids. Germline values: CDR1 LNHDA, CDR2 SQIVND (reference sequence). CDR3 region: CASNPGQTTYGYTF. The CDR3 coding sequence is TGTGCCAGTAACCCGGGACAGACTACCTATGGCTACACCTTC.

The V and J genes are TRBV4-3 and TRBJ2-3; no firm D call. Germline CDR1 reads LGHNA; CDR2 reads YSLEER. The CDR3 extends over 14 amino acids. Trimming left V 1 base short and J 4 bases short, with 9 bases between. CDR3 DNA sequence: TGCGCCAGCAGCCAAGCCCCCGGACCAGATACGCAGTATTTT. Its translation is CASSQAPGPDTQYF.

The V and J genes are TRBV10-3 and TRBJ2-1; D is uncertain. The CDR3 has 15 amino acids. V was trimmed by 3 bases and J by 8 bases, leaving 17 bases between them. Germline V gene lookup returns CDR1 ENHRY and CDR2 SYGVKD. The CDR3 nucleotides read TGTGCCATCAGTGATAAGTCCTCTCAGCCGGATGAGCAGTTCTTC. It translates to CAISDKSSQPDEQFF.